In its sample, the clone carrying this TCR beta chain ranks as medium-sized. Its specificity is unknown. The entry originates in a study of siplizumab effects on memory and regulatory T cells. Clones were sequenced by immunoSEQ multiplex PCR, and TCRdb holds only the in-frame ones, with some missing. The sample comprises about 10,000 clones, over 40% of which are singletons, and about 10% rests with the top ten. Cells that made up the mixed lymphocyte reaction were cocultured at 37°C for around six days. Researchers tagged responder PBMCs with CFSE and stimulator PBMCs with Violet Dye before mixing them 1:1. Study-wide findings and caveats: Naive T cells seemed more diverse than memory cells; they also seemed major alloresponse contributors. Roughly 80-96% of proliferating CD4+ or CD8+ clones lacked an assignable naive or memory phenotype. Treg-derived clones made up an average of about 68% of mappable alloreactive CD4+ clones with siplizumab and roughly 25% in controls.

Sequenced material: CFSE-low (dividing) CD8+ T cells sorted from an allogeneic mixed lymphocyte reaction. This receptor was identified in a human donor in good health; the cells came from an allogeneic mixed lymphocyte reaction.

The DNA for the CDR3 is TGTGCCAGCAGCTTGGGACTATTGGACCAGTACTTC. Translation gives CASSLGLLDQYF. The rearrangement uses TRBV5-6 and TRBJ2-7; a possible D gene is TRBD2 (5 bases). Germline V gene data show CDR1 as SGHDT and CDR2 as YYEEEE. The ends were cut back, 0 bases at V and 10 bases at J, with 11 bases in the middle. CDR3 length: 12 residues.